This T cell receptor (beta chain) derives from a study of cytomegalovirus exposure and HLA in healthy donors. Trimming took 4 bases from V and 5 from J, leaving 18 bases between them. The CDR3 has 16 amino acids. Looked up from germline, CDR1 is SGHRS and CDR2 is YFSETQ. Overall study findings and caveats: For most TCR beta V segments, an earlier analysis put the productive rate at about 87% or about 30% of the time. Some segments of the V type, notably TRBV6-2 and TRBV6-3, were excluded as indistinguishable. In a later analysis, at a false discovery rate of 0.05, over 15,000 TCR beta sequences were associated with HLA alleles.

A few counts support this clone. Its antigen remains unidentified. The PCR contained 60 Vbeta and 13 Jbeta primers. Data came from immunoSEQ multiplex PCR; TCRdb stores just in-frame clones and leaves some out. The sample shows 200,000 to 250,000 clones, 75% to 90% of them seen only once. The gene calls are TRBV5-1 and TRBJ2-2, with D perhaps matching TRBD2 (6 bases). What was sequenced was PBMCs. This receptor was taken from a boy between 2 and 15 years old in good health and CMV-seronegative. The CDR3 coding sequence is TGCGCCAGCAGCCCCAGCATAGCCGGGGGTACCGGGGAGCTGTTTTTT. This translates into CASSPSIAGGTGELFF.